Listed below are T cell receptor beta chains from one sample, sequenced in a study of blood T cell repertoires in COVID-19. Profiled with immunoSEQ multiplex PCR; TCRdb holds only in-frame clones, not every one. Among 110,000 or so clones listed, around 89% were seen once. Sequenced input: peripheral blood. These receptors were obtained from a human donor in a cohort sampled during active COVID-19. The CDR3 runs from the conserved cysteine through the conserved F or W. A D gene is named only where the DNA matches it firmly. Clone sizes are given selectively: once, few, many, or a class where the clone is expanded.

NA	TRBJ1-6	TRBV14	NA	CASSGRFGSPLHF	TGTGCCAGCAGCGGCAGGTTCGGTTCACCCCTCCACTTT
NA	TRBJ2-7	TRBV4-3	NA	CASSHNKGYEQYF	TGCGCCAGCAGCCATAATAAGGGGTACGAGCAGTACTTC
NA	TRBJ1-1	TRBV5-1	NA	CASSLSTASNTEAFF	TGCGCCAGCAGCTTGTCGACAGCCTCGAACACTGAAGCTTTCTTT
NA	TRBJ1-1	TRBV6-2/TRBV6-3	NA	CASSYRTDPNTEAFF	TGTGCCAGCAGTTACCGGACAGACCCGAACACTGAAGCTTTCTTT
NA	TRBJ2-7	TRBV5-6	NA	CASSLGSGSYEQYF	TGTGCCAGCAGCTTGGGTAGCGGATCCTACGAGCAGTACTTC
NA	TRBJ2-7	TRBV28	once	CASTDIGAVYEQYF	TGTGCCAGCACGGATATTGGGGCAGTCTACGAGCAGTACTTC
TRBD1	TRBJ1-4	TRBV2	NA	CASSQDRLTNEKLFF	TGTGCCAGCAGCCAGGACAGGTTAACTAATGAAAAACTGTTTTTT
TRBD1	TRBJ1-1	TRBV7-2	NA	CASSSGQAHTEAFF	TGTGCCAGCAGCTCGGGACAGGCCCACACTGAAGCTTTCTTT
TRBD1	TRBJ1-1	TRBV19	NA	CASSWSATGAGHTEAFF	TGTGCCAGTAGTTGGTCCGCGACAGGGGCAGGGCACACTGAAGCTTTCTTT
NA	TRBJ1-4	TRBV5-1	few	CASSPGQSKRDNEKLFF	TGCGCCAGCAGCCCTGGACAGTCTAAGAGGGATAATGAAAAACTGTTTTTT
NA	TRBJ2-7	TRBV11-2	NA	CASGSGYEQYF	TGTGCCAGTGGCTCGGGATACGAGCAGTACTTC
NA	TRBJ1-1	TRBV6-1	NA	CASSEDRRNTEAFF	TGTGCCAGCAGTGAGGACAGACGGAACACTGAAGCTTTCTTT
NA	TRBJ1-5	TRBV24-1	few	CATSQGGRGNQPQHF	TGTGCCACCAGTCAAGGGGGTAGGGGCAATCAGCCCCAGCATTTT
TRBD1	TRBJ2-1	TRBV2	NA	CASSAGTGSYNEQFF	TGTGCCAGCAGTGCTGGGACAGGCTCCTACAATGAGCAGTTCTTC
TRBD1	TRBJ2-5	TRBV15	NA	CATSRKQPGTGGGETQYF	TGTGCCACCAGCAGAAAACAGCCCGGGACAGGGGGCGGTGAGACCCAGTACTTC
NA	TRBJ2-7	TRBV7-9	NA	CASSLPGYEQYF	TGTGCCAGCAGCCTCCCCGGCTACGAGCAGTACTTC
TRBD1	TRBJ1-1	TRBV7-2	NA	CASSFDRGVRTEAFF	TGTGCCAGCAGCTTTGACAGGGGGGTTAGGACTGAAGCTTTCTTT
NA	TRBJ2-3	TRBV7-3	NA	CASSLRGRSTDTQYF	TGTGCCAGCAGCTTAAGAGGGAGAAGCACAGATACGCAGTATTTT
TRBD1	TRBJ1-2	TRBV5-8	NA	CASSAIQGGGGYTF	TGTGCCAGCAGCGCAATACAGGGGGGCGGTGGCTACACCTTC
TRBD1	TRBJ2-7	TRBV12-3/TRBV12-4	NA	CASKWTGSYEQYF	TGTGCCAGCAAATGGACAGGGAGCTACGAGCAGTACTTC
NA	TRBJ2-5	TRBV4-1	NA	CASSQDPTGRETQYF	TGCGCCAGCAGCCAAGACCCGACGGGTAGGGAGACCCAGTACTTC
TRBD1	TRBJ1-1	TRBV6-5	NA	CASRDRGLTEAFF	TGTGCCAGCAGGGACAGGGGGCTAACTGAAGCTTTCTTT
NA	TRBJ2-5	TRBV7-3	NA	CASSLGGLQETQYF	TGTGCCAGCAGCTTAGGTGGGCTCCAGGAGACCCAGTACTTC
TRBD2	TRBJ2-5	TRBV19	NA	CASSISASGLEETQYF	TGTGCCAGTAGTATATCGGCTAGCGGGCTCGAAGAGACCCAGTACTTC
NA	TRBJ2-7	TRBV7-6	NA	CASSLAGVNYEQYF	TGTGCCAGCAGCTTAGCGGGAGTTAACTACGAGCAGTACTTC
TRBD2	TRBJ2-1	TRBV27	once	CASSSGLAGANNEQFF	TGTGCCAGCAGTTCAGGACTAGCGGGAGCTAACAATGAGCAGTTCTTC
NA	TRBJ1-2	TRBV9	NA	CASSPTGNGYTF	TGTGCCAGCAGTCCAACAGGGAACGGCTACACCTTC
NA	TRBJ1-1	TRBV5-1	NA	CASSLEFLQGRRRNTEAFF	TGCGCCAGCAGCTTGGAGTTCTTACAGGGAAGAAGAAGGAACACTGAAGCTTTCTTT
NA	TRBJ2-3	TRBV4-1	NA	CASSQDGQNTQYF	TGCGCCAGCAGCCAAGATGGACAAAATACGCAGTATTTT
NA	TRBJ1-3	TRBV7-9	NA	CASSPRGQRGNTIYF	TGTGCCAGCAGCCCCCGGGGTCAGCGCGGAAACACCATATATTTT
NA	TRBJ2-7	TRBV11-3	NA	CASSLHRELYEQYF	TGTGCCAGCAGCCTCCACCGGGAGCTCTACGAGCAGTACTTC
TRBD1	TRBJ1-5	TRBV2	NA	CASSEGLGGFQPQHF	TGTGCCAGCAGCGAGGGGTTAGGGGGCTTTCAGCCCCAGCATTTT
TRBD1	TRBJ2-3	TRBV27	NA	CASRSGGRGTDTQYF	TGTGCCAGCAGATCAGGGGGCCGGGGCACAGATACGCAGTATTTT
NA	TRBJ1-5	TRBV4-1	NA	CASSHDGWAGDQPQHF	TGCGCCAGCAGCCACGACGGTTGGGCAGGGGATCAGCCCCAGCATTTT
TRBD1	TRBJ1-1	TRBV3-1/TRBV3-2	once	CASSQRRGQGAVAFF	TGTGCCAGCAGCCAAAGGCGAGGACAGGGGGCTGTGGCTTTCTTT
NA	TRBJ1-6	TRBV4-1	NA	CASSQTGFSLHF	TGCGCCAGCAGCCAAACAGGGTTCTCCCTCCACTTT
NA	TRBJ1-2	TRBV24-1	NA	CATSDLGDEKGPDNYGYTF	TGTGCCACCAGTGATTTGGGTGATGAAAAGGGGCCAGACAACTATGGCTACACCTTC
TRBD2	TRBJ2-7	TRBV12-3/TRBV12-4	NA	CASTPPGGKEQYF	TGTGCCAGCACCCCGCCGGGGGGTAAAGAGCAGTACTTC
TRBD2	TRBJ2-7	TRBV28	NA	CASRPPAGATYEQYF	TGTGCCAGCAGACCTCCAGCGGGGGCTACCTACGAGCAGTACTTC